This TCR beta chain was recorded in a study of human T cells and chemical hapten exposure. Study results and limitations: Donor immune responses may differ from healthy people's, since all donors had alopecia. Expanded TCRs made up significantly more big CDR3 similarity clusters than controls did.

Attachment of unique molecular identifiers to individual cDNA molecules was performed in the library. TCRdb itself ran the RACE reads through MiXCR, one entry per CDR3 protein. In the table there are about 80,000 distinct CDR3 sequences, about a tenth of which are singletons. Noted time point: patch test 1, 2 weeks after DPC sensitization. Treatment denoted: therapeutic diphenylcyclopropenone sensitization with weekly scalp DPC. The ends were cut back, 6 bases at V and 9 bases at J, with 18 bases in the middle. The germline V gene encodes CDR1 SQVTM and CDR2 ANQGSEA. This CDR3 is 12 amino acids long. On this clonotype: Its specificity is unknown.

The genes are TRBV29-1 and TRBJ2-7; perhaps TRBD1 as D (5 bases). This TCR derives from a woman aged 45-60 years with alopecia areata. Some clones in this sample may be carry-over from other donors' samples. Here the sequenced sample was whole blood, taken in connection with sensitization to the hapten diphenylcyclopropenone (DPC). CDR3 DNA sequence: TGCAGCGTCGCCGCATCTCAGGGCGGGCAGTACTTC. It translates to CSVAASQGGQYF.